The source of this TCR beta chain is a study of glioma-infiltrating T cells. Findings of the study overall: Tissue-blood divergence was below expectation in non-neoplastic patients, above in gliomas. Tissue and blood shared very few CDR3 sequences. Signature shared blood CDR3 motifs were enriched in low-divergence and depleted in high-divergence patients.

There are a few counts of this clonotype. Its antigen is as yet unknown. This CDR3 contains 14 residues. The germline V and J ends were trimmed by 4 bases and 0 bases, with 9 bases remaining between them. Germline V CDR1 and CDR2: LNHDA, SQIVND (reference sequence). The iRepertoire nested amplicon-rescue multiplex PCR amplified TCR alpha and beta CDR3s from RNA. TCRdb analysed the multiplex PCR reads with MiXCR anew, one entry per CDR3 protein. Among about 380,000 distinct CDR3 sequences listed, roughly two fifths were seen once. What was sequenced was glioma tissue, nonneoplastic brain tissue, or PBMCs (not recorded which). The source is a human donor with low-grade glioma or glioblastoma, undergoing nonglioma brain surgery, or in good health (not recorded which). This sequence joins TRBV19 and TRBJ1-1; D not certain. CDR3 sequence: CASSRFELNTEAFF. As DNA, the CDR3 is TGTGCCAGTAGTAGGTTCGAGTTGAACACTGAAGCTTTCTTT.